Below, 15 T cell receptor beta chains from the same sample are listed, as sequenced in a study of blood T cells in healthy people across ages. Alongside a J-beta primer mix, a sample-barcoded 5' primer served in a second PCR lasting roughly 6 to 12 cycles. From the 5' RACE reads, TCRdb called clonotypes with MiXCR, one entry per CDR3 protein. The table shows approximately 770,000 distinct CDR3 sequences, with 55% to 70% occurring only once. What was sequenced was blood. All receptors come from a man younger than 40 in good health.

The CDR3 is CAISDTWEQFF. CDR3 DNA sequence: TGTGCCATCAGTGATACATGGGAGCAGTTCTTC. This chain joins TRBV10-3 and TRBJ2-1; D gene uncertain. Germline-derived CDR1 and CDR2 are ENHRY and SYGVKD. The germline V and J ends were trimmed by 3 bases and 10 bases, with 7 bases remaining between them. This CDR3 is 11 amino acids long.

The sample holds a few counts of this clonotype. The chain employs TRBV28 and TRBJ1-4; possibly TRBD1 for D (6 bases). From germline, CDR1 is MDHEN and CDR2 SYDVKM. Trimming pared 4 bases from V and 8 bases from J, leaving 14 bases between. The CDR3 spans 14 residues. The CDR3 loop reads CASSSGTLKEKLFF. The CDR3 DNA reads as TGTGCCAGCAGTTCCGGGACACTGAAGGAAAAACTGTTTTTT.

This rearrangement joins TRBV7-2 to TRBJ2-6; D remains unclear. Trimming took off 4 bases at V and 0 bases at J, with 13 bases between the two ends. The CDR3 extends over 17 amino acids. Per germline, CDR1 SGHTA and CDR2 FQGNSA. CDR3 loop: CASSSALTPSGANVLTF. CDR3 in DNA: TGTGCCAGCAGCTCGGCCCTGACACCCTCTGGGGCCAACGTCCTGACTTTC.

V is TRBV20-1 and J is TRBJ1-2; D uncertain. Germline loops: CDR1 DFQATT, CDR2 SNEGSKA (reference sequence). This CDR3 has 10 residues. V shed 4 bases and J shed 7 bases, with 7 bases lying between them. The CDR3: CSATTSGYTF. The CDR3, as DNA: TGCAGTGCTACCACAAGTGGCTACACCTTC.

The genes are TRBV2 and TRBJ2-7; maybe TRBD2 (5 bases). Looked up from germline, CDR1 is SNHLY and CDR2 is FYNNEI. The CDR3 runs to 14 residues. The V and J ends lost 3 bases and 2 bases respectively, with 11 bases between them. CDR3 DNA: TGTGCCAGCAGTGACCCTGGACTTGCCTACGAGCAGTACTTC. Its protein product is CASSDPGLAYEQYF. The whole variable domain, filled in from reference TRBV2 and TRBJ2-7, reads EPEVTQTPSHQVTQMGQEVILRCVPISNHLYFYWYRQILGQKVEFLVSFYNNEISEKSEIFDDQFSVERPDGSNFTLKIRSTKLEDSAMYFCASSDPGLAYEQYFGPGTRLTVT.

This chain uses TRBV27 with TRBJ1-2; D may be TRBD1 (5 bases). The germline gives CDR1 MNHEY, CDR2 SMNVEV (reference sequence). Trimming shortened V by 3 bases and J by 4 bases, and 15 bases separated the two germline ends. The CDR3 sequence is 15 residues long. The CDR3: CASSFGPGGGYGYTF. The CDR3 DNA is TGTGCCAGCAGTTTCGGCCCTGGGGGGGGCTATGGCTACACCTTC.

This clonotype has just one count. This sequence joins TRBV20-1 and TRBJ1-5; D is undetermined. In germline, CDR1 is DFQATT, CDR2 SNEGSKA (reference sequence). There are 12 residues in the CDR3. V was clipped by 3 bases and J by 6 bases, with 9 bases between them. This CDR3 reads CSASLDGQPQHF. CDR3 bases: TGCAGTGCTAGTTTAGATGGTCAGCCCCAGCATTTT.

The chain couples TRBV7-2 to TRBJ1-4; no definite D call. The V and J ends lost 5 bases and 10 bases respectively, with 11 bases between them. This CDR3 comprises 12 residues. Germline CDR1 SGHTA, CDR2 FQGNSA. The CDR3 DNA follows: TGTGCCAGCAGCCCTAGCGGTGGAAAACTGTTTTTT. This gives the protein CASSPSGGKLFF.

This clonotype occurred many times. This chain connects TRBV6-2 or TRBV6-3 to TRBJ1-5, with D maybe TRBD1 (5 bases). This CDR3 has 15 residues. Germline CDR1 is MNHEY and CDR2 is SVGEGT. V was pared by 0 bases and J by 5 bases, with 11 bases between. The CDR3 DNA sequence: TGTGCCAGCAGTTACTCCCCCGACAGCTATCAGCCCCAGCATTTT. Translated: CASSYSPDSYQPQHF.

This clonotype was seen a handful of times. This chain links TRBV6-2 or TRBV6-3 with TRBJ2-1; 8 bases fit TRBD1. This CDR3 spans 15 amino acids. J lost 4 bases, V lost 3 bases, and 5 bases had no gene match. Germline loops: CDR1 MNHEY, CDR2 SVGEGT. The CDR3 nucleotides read TGTGCCAGCAGTTATCCTGACAGGGGTTACAATGAGCAGTTCTTC. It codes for CASSYPDRGYNEQFF.

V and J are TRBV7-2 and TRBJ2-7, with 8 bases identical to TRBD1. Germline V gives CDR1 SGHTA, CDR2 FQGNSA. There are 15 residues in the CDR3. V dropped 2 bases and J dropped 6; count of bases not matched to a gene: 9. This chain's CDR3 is CASSLRTGLTGEQYF. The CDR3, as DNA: TGTGCCAGCAGCTTACGGACAGGGTTGACCGGCGAGCAGTACTTC.

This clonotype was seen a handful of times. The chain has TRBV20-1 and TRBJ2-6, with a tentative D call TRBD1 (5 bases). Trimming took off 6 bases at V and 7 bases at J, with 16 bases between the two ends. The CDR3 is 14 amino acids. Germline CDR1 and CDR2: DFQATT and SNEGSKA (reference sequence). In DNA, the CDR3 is TGCAGTGCCGAAGACAGAGGTCGCGCCAACGTCCTGACTTTC. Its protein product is CSAEDRGRANVLTF.

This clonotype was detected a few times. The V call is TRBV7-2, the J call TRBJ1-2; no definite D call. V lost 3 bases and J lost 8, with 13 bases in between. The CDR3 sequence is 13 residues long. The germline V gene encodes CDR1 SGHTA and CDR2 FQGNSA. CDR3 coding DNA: TGTGCCAGCAGCTTCGGGGTACGAGTCGGCTACACCTTC. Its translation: CASSFGVRVGYTF.

As DNA, the CDR3 is TGTGCCAGCAGCCAAGGTGGTGAGACAGAAGCTTTCTTT. It encodes CASSQGGETEAFF. The V call is TRBV4-2, the J call TRBJ1-1; D uncertain. V lost 1 base, J lost 8 bases, and 11 bases lay in between. The CDR3 has 13 residues. From germline, CDR1 is LGHNA and CDR2 YNFKEQ.

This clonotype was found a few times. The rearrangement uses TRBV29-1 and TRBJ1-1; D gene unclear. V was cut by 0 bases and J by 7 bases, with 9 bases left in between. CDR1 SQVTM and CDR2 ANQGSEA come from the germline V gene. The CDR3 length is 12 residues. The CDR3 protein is CSVEEGLGEAFF. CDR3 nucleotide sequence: TGCAGCGTTGAAGAAGGGCTCGGTGAAGCTTTCTTT.